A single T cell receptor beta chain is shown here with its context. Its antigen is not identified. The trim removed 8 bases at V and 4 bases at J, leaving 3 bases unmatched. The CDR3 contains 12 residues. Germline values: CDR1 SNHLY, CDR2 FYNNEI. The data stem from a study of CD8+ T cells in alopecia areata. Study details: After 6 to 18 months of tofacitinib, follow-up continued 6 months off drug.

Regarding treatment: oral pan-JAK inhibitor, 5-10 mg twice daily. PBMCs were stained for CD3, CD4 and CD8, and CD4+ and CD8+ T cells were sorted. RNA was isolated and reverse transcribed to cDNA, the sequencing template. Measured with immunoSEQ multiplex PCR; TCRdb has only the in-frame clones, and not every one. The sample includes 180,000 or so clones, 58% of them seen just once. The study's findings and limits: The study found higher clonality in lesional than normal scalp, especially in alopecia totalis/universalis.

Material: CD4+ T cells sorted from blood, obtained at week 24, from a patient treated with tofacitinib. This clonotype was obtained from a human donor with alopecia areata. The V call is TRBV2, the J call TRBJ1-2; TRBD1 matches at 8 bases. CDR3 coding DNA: TGTGCCAGCGTGACAGGGGTCTATGGCTACACCTTC. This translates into CASVTGVYGYTF.